This TCR beta chain was recorded in a study of T cells after yellow fever vaccination. CDR1 is KGHDR and CDR2 is SFDVKD in the germline V gene. With V trimmed by 2 bases and J by 6 bases, 8 bases remained unmatched. This CDR3 region has 17 residues. This clonotype was seen only a few times. Its antigen is as yet unknown. 5'RACE template switching added a universal primer site and UMIs to TCR cDNA. Each CDR3 protein is one row after TCRdb ran MiXCR on the 5' RACE reads. Among 300,000 or so distinct CDR3 sequences listed, roughly 8.7% were seen once. General study findings and limits: In FACS-sorted repertoires, abundant clonotypes from the bulk population could appear as contaminants. Reappearance after the booster was observed for most primary-vaccination clones (roughly 97% CD4, roughly 88% CD8). The secondary T-cell response peaked on day 5, not day 15, but was weaker.

The sequencing used CD4+ T cells sorted from PBMCs, collected 5 days after the yellow fever booster vaccination. The receptor was isolated from a man aged 18 to 29 who received the YFV17D yellow fever vaccine. V gene TRBV24-1 combines with J gene TRBJ2-3, with 12 nucleotides matching TRBD2. CDR3 bases: TGTGCCACCAGTGATTCCCCCGCTAGCGGGGGGGATGATACGCAGTATTTT. Encoded protein: CATSDSPASGGDDTQYF.